Given below is one T cell receptor beta chain in context. What it recognizes is unknown. The CDR3 runs 15 residues. Trimming stripped 4 bases from V and 6 bases from J, with 17 bases between. CDR1 and CDR2 (germline): SGHRS, YFSETQ. Data came from immunoSEQ multiplex PCR; TCRdb stores just in-frame clones and leaves some out. The profile shows 1.5 million to 1.9 million clones, 95% to 99% of them singletons. This record comes from a study of shared clonotypes between healthy human individuals. General study results and limits: Generally, estimated richness proved larger in naive subsets than it did in memory subsets. In this cohort, only blood was sampled, and tissue repertoires likely differ.

Recent vaccinations or acute infections were absent in the healthy HIV-negative adult donors. The clonotype originates from a man aged 25 to 40 in good health. Sequenced input: naive CD4+ T cells sorted from blood. The subset here: CD45RA+ positively selected. V gene TRBV5-1 combines with J gene TRBJ2-1; TRBD1 is a possible D gene (5 bases). CDR3 bases: TGCGCCAGCAGCCGGATAGGGGATTCGGCCAATGAGCAGTTCTTC. This translates into CASSRIGDSANEQFF.